The clone carrying this T cell receptor (beta chain) was observed at least ten times. Antigen specificity is unknown. The repertoire came from unfractionated whole blood and reflected all unsorted peripheral T cells. The sample originates from a study of HIV-infected patients and healthy controls. The length of the CDR3 is 14 residues. Germline V gene sequence: CDR1 SGHAT, CDR2 FQNNGV. V gave up 3 bases and J gave up 3 bases, with 11 bases separating them. Alpha and beta constant-region primers primed reverse transcription of approximately 0.55 ug RNA. Each of the alpha and beta chains got its own library through chain-specific third strand synthesis with indices. Two random hexamers, added before amplification and joined, formed each molecule's 12-nucleotide barcode. Via MiXCR, TCRdb re-called the 5' RACE reads, giving one row per CDR3 protein. In the table there are 15,000 or so distinct CDR3 sequences, 9.4% of which are singletons.

Overall study findings and caveats: The seeming recovery of the Gini index after therapy in HIV-infected patients vanished in size-matched data.

J is TRBJ1-1 and V is TRBV11-2; D is unclear. This receptor was obtained from an adult in good health. Material for sequencing was blood. The CDR3 protein is CASSFQNRDTEAFF. Here the CDR3 DNA reads TGTGCCAGCAGCTTTCAGAATCGGGACACTGAAGCTTTCTTT.